This T cell receptor beta chain was obtained from a study of cytotoxic CD8 clonotypes in ibrutinib-treated CLL (dated by TCRdb to 2020 to 2022). For context, the study as a whole: The cohort included more than 14 treatment-naive and 11 to 12 relapsed/refractory patients; 17 to 18 were IGHV unmutated. Partial responses were observed in around 25 patients and complete responses in 2; after a median follow-up of 68 months, remission was maintained in approximately 15 patients and progression was observed in some twelve. Response samples were taken after a median of 12 months on treatment, ranging from about 6 to 40 months. On average, each sample had about 250,000 productive templates and about 89,000 productive rearrangements. Longitudinal samples were available for about 30% of the roughly 86 trial participants. Cryopreserved peripheral blood mononuclear cells were collected at three points: before therapy, at response, and at either sustained remission or disease progression. Every remission and progressive disease sample was obtained while ibrutinib was still being received by the patients. Findings and caveats that apply to the study as a whole: Baseline clonality was found to be higher than that of age-matched healthy donors and was strongly correlated with circulating CD8+ T-cell counts. At ibrutinib response clonality went up, during sustained remission it held steady, and at progression it dropped back toward baseline. Sampling times were not matched between sustained-remission and progressing patients, and lymph node repertoires were not studied. Public clonotypes were rare and either shrank or stayed stable during treatment, and the rise in clonality at ibrutinib response reflected expansion of private clonotypes.

From a lookup of the germline V gene, CDR1 and CDR2 are SGHAT and FQNNGV. Between the V and J ends, shortened by 3 bases and 1 base respectively, the junction contains 12 bases. The CDR3, from cysteine to phenylalanine, totals 15 residues. The only DNA kept is the CDR3, 45 bases in frame from the first base. The goal of deep resolution MiSeq sequencing was a depth between 1 in 1 million and 1 in 200,000 T cells, and coverage averaged 10x per clonotype. The immunoSEQ hsTCRB Kit was used to generate TCR beta libraries. The original methods were these. ImmunoSEQ Data Assistant and ImmunoSEQ Analyzer were used for data analysis, and V, D and J genes were assigned according to IMGT definitions. Clonality, which ranges from 0 to 1, was calculated by subtracting the normalized Shannon entropy of productive rearrangement frequencies from one. Public clonotype analysis was restricted to overrepresented clonotypes comprising at least 0.05% of each patient's repertoire. About a dozen age-matched healthy donor repertoires from immuneACCESS served as clonality controls. TCRdb's version of the immuneACCESS table is confined to in-frame rearrangements and falls short of the full clone set. An unresolved V gene accounts for under half of the shortfall where checked; the remainder is of unknown origin. V and J calls and clone size are given by that table; D and trimming were obtained from the DNA. For this sample there are around 330,000 clones; roughly two thirds appear just once. Of the sample, 6% to 6.5% falls within the top ten clones.

This clone was picked up one time. Its antigen remains undetermined. Within one base of it there is no much larger clone, and no base qualities were kept. For TCR beta library preparation, 1.5 to 2 micrograms of genomic DNA were extracted from the cryopreserved PBMCs. Longitudinal blood samples from CLL patients on ibrutinib monotherapy were analyzed using high-throughput TCR beta sequencing. Patients were enrolled in a phase 2 open-label single-center ibrutinib monotherapy trial. This chain joins TRBV11-2 to TRBJ1-1, with the D gene call left open. The sequenced sample was PBMCs, obtained after 36 months of ibrutinib treatment. The sequence came from a human donor with chronic lymphocytic leukemia. The CDR3 protein: CASSFWETSNTEAFF. The DNA sequence is TGTGCCAGCAGCTTCTGGGAGACGTCGAACACTGAAGCTTTCTTT.